This T cell receptor (beta chain) is from a study of T-cell memory formation after mild COVID-19. This CDR3 is built from 15 residues. In germline, CDR1 is SEHNR, CDR2 FQNEAQ (reference sequence). The V end was cut by 0 bases, the J end by 6 bases, with 15 bases between. Amplification by 5'RACE using constant-segment primers produced TCR alpha and TCR beta cDNA libraries that carried sample barcodes and UMIs. MiXCR, applied by TCRdb to the 5' RACE reads, yields one record per CDR3 protein. Of around 340,000 distinct CDR3 sequences in the sample, 20% to 25% were seen once. The chain uses TRBV7-9 and TRBJ2-7, with a tentative D call TRBD2 (6 bases). Sequencing input: PBMCs or a T cell subset sorted from them (not recorded which). The origin of this receptor is an adult woman who had mild COVID-19 (a few samples of this study predate the infection). Cell type and time point are not known. DNA for the CDR3: TGTGCCAGCAGCTTAGCGCATAGGACTATTGGCGAGCAGTACTTC. Residues: CASSLAHRTIGEQYF.